The T cell receptor beta chain described here comes from a study of CD8 T cells in Susac syndrome. The CDR3 runs 15 residues. The V segment lost 6 bases and the J segment 1 base; nucleotides outside the gene matches: 7. In germline, CDR1 is MNHEY, CDR2 SVGAGI. RNA amounts of roughly 0.45 to 1 ug underwent reverse transcription with random hexamers. TCRdb passed the immunoSEQ multiplex PCR reads through MiXCR, listing each CDR3 protein once. The sample has 95,000 to 150,000 distinct CDR3 sequences; approximately 94% are singletons. V is TRBV6-5 and J is TRBJ2-3; 7 bases fit TRBD1. Sequencing input: CD4+ T cells from PBMCs. The TCR originated in a human donor in good health. CDR3 residues: CASSRQGWGTDTQYF. In DNA form, the CDR3 reads TGTGCCAGCAGCCGACAGGGTTGGGGCACAGATACGCAGTATTTT.